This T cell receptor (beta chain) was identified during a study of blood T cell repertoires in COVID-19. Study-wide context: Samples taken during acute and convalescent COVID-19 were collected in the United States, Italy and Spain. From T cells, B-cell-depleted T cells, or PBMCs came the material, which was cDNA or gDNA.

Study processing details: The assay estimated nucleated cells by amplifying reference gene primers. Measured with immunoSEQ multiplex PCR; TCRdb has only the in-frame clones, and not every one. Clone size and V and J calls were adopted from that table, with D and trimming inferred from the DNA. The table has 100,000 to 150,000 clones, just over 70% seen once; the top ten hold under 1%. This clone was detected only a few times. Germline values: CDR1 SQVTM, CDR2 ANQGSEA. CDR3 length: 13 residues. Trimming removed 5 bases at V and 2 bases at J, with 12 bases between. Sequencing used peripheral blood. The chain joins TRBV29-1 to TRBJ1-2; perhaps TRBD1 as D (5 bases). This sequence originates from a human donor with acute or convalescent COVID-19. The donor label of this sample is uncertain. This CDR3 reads CSVSGIINYGYTF. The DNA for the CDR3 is TGCAGCGTTTCAGGGATTATAAACTATGGCTACACCTTC.